The T cell receptor beta chain described here comes from a study of blood T cells in healthy people across ages. Trimming pared 5 bases from V and 7 bases from J, leaving 15 bases between. The CDR3 has 13 amino acids. Germline V lookup: CDR1 SQVTM, CDR2 ANQGSEA. PCR was performed a second time for about 6 to 11 cycles using a sample-barcoded 5' primer and a J-beta primer mix. With 12 random nucleotides, a template-switch adaptor tagged each individual cDNA molecule. Via MiXCR, TCRdb re-called the 5' RACE reads, giving one row per CDR3 protein. The sample has hundreds of thousands of distinct CDR3 sequences, roughly three fifths seen once. The study's findings and limits: Unsorted PBMCs prevented conclusive naive versus antigen-experienced comparison.

Caucasian, healthy and from Russia, the donors were aged between about 6 and 90. Total RNA was extracted at no less than 6 micrograms per sample. As to this clonotype: What it binds is not known.

The chain is built from TRBV29-1 and TRBJ2-1, with D perhaps TRBD1 (5 bases). This TCR was recovered from a man in his forties in good health. Sequencing was carried out using blood. The CDR3 loop is CSVKGRLRNEQFF. The CDR3 DNA follows: TGCAGCGTTAAGGGGCGCTTGAGGAATGAGCAGTTCTTC.